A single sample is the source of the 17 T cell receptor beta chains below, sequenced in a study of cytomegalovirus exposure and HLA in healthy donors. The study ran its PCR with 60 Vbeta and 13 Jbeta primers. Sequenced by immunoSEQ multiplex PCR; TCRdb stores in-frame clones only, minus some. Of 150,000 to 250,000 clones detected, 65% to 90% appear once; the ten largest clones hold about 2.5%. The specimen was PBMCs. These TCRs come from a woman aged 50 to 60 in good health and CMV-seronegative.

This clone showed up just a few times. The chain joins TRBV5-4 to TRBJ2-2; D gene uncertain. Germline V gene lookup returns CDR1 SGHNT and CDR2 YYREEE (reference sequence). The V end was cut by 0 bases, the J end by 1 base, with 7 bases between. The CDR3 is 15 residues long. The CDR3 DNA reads TGTGCCAGCAGCTTGGACAGAATGAACACCGGGGAGCTGTTTTTT. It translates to CASSLDRMNTGELFF.

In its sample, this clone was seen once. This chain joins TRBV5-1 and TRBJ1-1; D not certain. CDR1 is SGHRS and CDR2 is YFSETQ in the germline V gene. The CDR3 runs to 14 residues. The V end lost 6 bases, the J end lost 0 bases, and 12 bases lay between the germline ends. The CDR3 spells CASKLSQMNTEAFF. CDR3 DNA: TGCGCCAGCAAGTTGTCACAGATGAACACTGAAGCTTTCTTT.

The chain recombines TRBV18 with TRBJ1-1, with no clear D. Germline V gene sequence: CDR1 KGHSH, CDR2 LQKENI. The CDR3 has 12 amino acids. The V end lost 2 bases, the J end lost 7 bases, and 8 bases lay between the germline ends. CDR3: CASSPGQLEAFF. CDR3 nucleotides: TGTGCCAGCTCACCAGGGCAGCTTGAAGCTTTCTTT.

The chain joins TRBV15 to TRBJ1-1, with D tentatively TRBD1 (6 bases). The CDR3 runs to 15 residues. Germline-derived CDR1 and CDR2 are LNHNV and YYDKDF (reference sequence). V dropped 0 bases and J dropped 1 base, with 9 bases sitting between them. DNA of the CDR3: TGTGCCACCAGCAGAGATTTACAGGGGAACACTGAAGCTTTCTTT. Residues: CATSRDLQGNTEAFF.

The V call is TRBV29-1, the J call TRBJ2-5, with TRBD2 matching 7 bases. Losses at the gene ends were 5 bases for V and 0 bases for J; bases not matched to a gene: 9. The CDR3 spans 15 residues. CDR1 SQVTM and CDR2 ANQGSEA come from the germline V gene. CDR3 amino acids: CSVPDWGGYQETQYF. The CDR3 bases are TGCAGCGTTCCCGATTGGGGGGGGTACCAAGAGACCCAGTACTTC.

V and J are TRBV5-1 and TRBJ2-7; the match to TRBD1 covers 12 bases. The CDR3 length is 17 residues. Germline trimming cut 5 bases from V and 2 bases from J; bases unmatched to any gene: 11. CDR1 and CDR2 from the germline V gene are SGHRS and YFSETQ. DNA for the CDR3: TGCGCCAGCAGATCCGGGACAGGGGGCGCGATGGCCTACGAGCAGTACTTC. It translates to CASRSGTGGAMAYEQYF.

As DNA, the CDR3 is TGTGCCAGCAGCTTGGGGGCTCACTATGGCTACACCTTC. Translated: CASSLGAHYGYTF. This sequence joins TRBV7-9 and TRBJ1-2; maybe TRBD1 (6 bases). This CDR3 comprises 13 residues. Germline-derived CDR1 and CDR2 are SEHNR and FQNEAQ (reference sequence). The ends were cut back, 3 bases at V and 3 bases at J, with 8 bases in the middle.

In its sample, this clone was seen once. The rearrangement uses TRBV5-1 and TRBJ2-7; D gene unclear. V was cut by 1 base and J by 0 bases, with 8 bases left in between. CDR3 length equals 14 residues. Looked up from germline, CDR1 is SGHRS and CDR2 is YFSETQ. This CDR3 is CASSLSGFSYEQYF. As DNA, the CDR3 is TGCGCCAGCAGCTTGAGTGGCTTCTCCTACGAGCAGTACTTC.

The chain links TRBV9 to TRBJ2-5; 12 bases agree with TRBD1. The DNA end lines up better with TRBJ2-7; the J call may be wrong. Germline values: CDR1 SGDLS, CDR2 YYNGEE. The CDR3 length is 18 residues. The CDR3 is CASSGGDRGLLAAYEQYF. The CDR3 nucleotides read TGTGCCAGCAGCGGGGGGGACAGGGGGCTTCTAGCGGCCTACGAGCAGTACTTC.

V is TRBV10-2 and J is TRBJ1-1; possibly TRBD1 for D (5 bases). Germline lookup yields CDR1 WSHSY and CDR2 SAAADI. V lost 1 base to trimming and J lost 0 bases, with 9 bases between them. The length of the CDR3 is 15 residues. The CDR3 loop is CASSEWGKMNTEAFF. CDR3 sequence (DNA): TGCGCCAGCAGTGAGTGGGGCAAAATGAACACTGAAGCTTTCTTT.

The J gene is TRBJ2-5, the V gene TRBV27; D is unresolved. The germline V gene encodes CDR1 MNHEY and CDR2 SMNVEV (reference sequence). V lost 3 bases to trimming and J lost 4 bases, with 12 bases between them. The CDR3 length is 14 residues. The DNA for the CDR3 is TGTGCCAGCAGTTTGCGAGGCCTCAGAGAGACCCAGTACTTC. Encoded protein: CASSLRGLRETQYF.

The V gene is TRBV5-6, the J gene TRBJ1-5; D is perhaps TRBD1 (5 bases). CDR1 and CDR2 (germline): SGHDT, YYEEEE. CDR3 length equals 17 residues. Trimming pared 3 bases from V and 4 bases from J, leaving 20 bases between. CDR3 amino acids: CASSSTGARGVNQPQHF. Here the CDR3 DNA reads TGTGCCAGCAGCTCCACCGGGGCTCGCGGGGTAAATCAGCCCCAGCATTTT. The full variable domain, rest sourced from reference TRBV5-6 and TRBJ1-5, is DAGVTQSPTHLIKTRGQQVTLRCSPKSGHDTVSWYQQALGQGPQFIFQYYEEEERQRGNFPDRFSGHQFPNYSSELNVNALLLGDSALYLCASSSTGARGVNQPQHFGDGTRLSIL.

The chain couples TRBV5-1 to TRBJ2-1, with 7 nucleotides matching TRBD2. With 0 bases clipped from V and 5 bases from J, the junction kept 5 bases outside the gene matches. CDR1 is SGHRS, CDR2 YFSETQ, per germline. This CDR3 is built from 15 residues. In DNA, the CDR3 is TGCGCCAGCAGCTTGGGCAGCGGGAAGGACAATGAGCAGTTCTTC. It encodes CASSLGSGKDNEQFF. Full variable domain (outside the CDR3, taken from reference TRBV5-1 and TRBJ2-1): KAGVTQTPRYLIKTRGQQVTLSCSPISGHRSVSWYQQTPGQGLQFLFEYFSETQRNKGNFPGRFSGRQFSNSRSEMNVSTLELGDSALYLCASSLGSGKDNEQFFGPGTRLTVL.

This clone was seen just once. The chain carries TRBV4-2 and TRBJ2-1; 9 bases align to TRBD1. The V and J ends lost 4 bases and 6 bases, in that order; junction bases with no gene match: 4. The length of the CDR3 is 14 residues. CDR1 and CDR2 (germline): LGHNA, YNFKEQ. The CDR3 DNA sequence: TGTGCCAGCAGCCCGGGGACAGGGTCCAATGAGCAGTTCTTC. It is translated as CASSPGTGSNEQFF.

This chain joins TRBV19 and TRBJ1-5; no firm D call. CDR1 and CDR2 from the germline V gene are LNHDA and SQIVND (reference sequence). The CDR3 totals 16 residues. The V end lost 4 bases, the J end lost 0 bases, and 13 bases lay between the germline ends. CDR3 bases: TGTGCCAGTAGTAGGGCAGGTTTATATAGCAATCAGCCCCAGCATTTT. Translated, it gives CASSRAGLYSNQPQHF.

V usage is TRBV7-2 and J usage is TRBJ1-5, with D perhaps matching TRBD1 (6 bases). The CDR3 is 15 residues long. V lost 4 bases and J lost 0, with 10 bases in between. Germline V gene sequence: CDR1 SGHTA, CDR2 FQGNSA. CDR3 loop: CASSSGTHSNQPQHF. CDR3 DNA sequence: TGTGCCAGCAGCTCCGGGACACATAGCAATCAGCCCCAGCATTTT.

The CDR3: CASSIQGDYGYTF. DNA for the CDR3: TGCGCCAGCAGCATACAGGGAGACTATGGCTACACCTTC. The rearrangement uses TRBV5-1 and TRBJ1-2; TRBD1 might be the D (6 bases). Germline V gene data show CDR1 as SGHRS and CDR2 as YFSETQ. There are 13 residues in the CDR3. V lost 4 bases and J lost 3, with 10 bases in between.